This TCR beta chain was captured in a study of cytotoxic CD8 clonotypes in ibrutinib-treated CLL. Profiling relied on immunoSEQ multiplex PCR, and the TCRdb table lists in-frame clones only, not all of them. The sample lists about 140,000 clones, 85% to 95% occurring once. Trimming shortened V by 8 bases and J by 2 bases, and 13 bases separated the two germline ends. CDR1 is MDHEN, CDR2 SYDVKM, per germline. This CDR3 spans 13 amino acids. This chain connects TRBV28 to TRBJ2-7; D call uncertain. This sequence originates from a human donor with chronic lymphocytic leukemia. The sequencing here drew on PBMCs, taken after 12 months of ibrutinib treatment. The chain's CDR3 is CASGSSNPYEQYF. The CDR3 DNA follows: TGTGCCAGCGGCTCAAGTAACCCCTACGAGCAGTACTTC.